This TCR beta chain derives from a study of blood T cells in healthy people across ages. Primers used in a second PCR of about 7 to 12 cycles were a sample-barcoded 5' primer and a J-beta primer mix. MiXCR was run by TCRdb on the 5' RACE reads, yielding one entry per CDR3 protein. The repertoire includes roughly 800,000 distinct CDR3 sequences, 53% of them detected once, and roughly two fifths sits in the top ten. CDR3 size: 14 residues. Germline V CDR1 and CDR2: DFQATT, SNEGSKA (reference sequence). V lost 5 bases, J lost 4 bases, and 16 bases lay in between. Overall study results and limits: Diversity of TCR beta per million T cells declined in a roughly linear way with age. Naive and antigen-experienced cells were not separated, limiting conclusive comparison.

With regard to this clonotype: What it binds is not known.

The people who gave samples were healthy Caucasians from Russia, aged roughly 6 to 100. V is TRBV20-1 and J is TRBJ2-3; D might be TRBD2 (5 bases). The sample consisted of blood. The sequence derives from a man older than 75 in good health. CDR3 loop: CSAPAKQDSDTQYF. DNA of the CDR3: TGCAGTGCTCCCGCGAAGCAGGACTCAGATACGCAGTATTTT.